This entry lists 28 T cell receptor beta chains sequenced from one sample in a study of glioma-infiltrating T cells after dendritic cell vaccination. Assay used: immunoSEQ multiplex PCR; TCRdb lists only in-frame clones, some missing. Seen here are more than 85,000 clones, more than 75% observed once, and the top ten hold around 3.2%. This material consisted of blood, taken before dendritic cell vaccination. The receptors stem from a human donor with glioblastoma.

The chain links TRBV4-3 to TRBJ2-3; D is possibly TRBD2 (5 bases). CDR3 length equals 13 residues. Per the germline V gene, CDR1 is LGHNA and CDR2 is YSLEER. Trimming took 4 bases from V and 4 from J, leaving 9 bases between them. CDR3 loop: CASSLGLADTQYF. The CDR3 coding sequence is TGCGCCAGCAGCCTTGGACTGGCAGATACGCAGTATTTT.

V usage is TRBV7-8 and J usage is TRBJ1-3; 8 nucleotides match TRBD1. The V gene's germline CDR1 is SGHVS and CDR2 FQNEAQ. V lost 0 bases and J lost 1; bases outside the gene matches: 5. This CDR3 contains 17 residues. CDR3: CASSLAWTGSSGNTIYF. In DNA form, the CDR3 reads TGTGCCAGCAGCTTAGCTTGGACAGGGAGTTCTGGAAACACCATATATTTT.

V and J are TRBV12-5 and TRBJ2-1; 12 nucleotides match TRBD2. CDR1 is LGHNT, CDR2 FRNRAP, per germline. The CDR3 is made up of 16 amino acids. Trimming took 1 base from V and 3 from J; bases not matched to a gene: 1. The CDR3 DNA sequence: TGTGCTAGTGGTTTGGGACTAGCGGGAGACTACAATGAGCAGTTCTTC. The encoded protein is CASGLGLAGDYNEQFF.

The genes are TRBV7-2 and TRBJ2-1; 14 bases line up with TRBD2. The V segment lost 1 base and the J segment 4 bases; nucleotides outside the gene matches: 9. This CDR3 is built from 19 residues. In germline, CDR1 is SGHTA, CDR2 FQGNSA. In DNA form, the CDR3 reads TGTGCCAGCAGCTTAGGGTCGGGGCGACTAGCGGGGGGGTACAATGAGCAGTTCTTC. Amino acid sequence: CASSLGSGRLAGGYNEQFF.

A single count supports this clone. The CDR3 here is CASSAGTSAATETQYF. The CDR3 nucleotides read TGCGCCAGCAGCGCCGGGACTAGCGCGGCGACGGAGACCCAGTACTTC. This sequence joins TRBV5-1 and TRBJ2-5; TRBD2 aligns across 10 bases. Germline-derived CDR1 and CDR2 are SGHRS and YFSETQ. V trimming: 4 bases; J trimming: 5 bases; junction bases outside the gene matches: 11. This CDR3 spans 16 amino acids.

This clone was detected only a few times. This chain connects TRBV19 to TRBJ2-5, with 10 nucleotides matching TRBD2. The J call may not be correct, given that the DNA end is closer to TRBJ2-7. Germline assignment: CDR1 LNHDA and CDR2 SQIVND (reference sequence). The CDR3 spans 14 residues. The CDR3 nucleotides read TGTGCCAGTAGTGTGACTAGCGGGTCTTACGAGCAGTACTTC. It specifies CASSVTSGSYEQYF.

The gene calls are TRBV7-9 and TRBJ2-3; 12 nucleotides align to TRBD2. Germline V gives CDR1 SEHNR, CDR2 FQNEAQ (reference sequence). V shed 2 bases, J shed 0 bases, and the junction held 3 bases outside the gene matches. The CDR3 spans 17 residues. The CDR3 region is CASSLYGLAGSTDTQYF. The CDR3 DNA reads TGTGCCAGCAGCTTATATGGACTAGCGGGGAGCACAGATACGCAGTATTTT.

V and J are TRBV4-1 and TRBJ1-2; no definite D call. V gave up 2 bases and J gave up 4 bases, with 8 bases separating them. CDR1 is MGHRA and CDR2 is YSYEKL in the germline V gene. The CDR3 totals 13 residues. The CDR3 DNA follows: TGCGCCAGCAGCCAAAAGGGAGGCTATGGCTACACCTTC. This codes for CASSQKGGYGYTF.

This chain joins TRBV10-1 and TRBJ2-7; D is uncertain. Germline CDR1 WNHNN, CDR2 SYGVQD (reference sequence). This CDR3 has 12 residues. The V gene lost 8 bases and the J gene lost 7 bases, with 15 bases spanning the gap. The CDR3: CASGSPSGEQYF. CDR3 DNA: TGCGCCAGCGGTAGTCCGTCCGGGGAGCAGTACTTC.

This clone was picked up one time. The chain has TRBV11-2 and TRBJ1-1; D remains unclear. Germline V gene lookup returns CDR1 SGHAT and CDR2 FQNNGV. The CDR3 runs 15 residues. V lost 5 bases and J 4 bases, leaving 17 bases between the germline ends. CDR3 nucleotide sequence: TGTGCCAGCAGCCCTAGGAGAAAAGGCGTCACTGAAGCTTTCTTT. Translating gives CASSPRRKGVTEAFF.

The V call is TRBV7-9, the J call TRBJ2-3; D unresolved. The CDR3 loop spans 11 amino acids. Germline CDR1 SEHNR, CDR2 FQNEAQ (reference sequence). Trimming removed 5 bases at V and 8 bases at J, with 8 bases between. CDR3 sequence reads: CASSPSGTQYF. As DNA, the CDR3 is TGTGCCAGCAGCCCGTCGGGTACGCAGTATTTT.

The CDR3 region is CASSVVVGNTGELFF. DNA of the CDR3: TGTGCCAGCAGCGTAGTGGTGGGCAACACCGGGGAGCTGTTTTTT. The rearrangement links TRBV9 to TRBJ2-2; no clear D. Between the trimmed V and J ends, which lost 0 bases and 2 bases, there was a span of 8 bases. Per the germline V gene, CDR1 is SGDLS and CDR2 is YYNGEE. The CDR3 is made up of 15 amino acids.

The CDR3 DNA sequence: TGTGCCAGCTCCTTTAAGCCGACATACAATGAGCAGTTCTTC. Translation: CASSFKPTYNEQFF. The chain couples TRBV6-5 to TRBJ2-1; no reliable D call. The V end was cut by 8 bases, the J end by 4 bases, with 15 bases between. CDR1 is MNHEY and CDR2 is SVGAGI in the germline V gene. The length of the CDR3 is 14 residues.

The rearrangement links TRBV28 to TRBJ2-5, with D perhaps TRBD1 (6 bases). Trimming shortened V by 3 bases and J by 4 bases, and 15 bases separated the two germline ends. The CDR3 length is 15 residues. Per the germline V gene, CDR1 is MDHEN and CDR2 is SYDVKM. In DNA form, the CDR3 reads TGTGCCAGCAGTTTGCCACAGGGCAAAAGAGAGACCCAGTACTTC. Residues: CASSLPQGKRETQYF.

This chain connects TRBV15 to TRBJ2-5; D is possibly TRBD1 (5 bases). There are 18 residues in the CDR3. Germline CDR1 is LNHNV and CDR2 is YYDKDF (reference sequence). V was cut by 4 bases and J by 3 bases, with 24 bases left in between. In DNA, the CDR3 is TGTGCCACCAGCAATAGGCCGATTAAGAGGCAGGGTGAAGAGACCCAGTACTTC. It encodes CATSNRPIKRQGEETQYF.

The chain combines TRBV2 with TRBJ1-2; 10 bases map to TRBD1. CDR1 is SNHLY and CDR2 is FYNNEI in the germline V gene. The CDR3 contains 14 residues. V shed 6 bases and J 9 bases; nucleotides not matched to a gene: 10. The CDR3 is CASRETGGLLSYTF. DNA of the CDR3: TGTGCCAGCAGGGAGACAGGGGGCTTGTTAAGCTACACCTTC.

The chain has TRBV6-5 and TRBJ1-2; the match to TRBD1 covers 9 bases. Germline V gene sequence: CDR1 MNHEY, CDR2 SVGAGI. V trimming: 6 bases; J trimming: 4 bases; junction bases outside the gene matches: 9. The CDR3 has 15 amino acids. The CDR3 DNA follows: TGTGCCAGCAGCTTAAACAGGGGGCCGGGCTATGGCTACACCTTC. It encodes CASSLNRGPGYGYTF.

Here the CDR3 reads CASSTVLNFNEQFF. The CDR3 DNA sequence: TGTGCCAGCAGTACGGTCCTGAATTTTAATGAGCAGTTCTTC. The chain has TRBV6-5 and TRBJ2-1, with D unresolved. Trimming cost V 5 bases and J 7 bases, with 15 bases left between them. The CDR3 is 14 residues long. Per the germline V gene, CDR1 is MNHEY and CDR2 is SVGAGI.

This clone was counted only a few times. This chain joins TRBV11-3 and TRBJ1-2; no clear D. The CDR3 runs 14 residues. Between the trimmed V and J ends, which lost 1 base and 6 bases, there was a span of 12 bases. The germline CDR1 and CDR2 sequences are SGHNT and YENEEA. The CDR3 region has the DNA TGTGCCAGCAGCTTAGTGTCTGGTGGAGATGGCTACACCTTC. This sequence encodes CASSLVSGGDGYTF. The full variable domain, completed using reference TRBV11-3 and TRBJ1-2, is EAGVVQSPRYKIIEKKQPVAFWCNPISGHNTLYWYLQNLGQGPELLIRYENEEAVDDSQLPKDRFSAERLKGVDSTLKIQPAELGDSAVYLCASSLVSGGDGYTFGSGTRLTVV.

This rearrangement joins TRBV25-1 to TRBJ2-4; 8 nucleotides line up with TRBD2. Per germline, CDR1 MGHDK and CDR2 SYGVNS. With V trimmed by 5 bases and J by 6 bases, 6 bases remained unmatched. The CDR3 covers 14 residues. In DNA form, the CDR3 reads TGTGCCAGCAGTAGGGCGGGAGGAGGAAACATTCAGTACTTC. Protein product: CASSRAGGGNIQYF.

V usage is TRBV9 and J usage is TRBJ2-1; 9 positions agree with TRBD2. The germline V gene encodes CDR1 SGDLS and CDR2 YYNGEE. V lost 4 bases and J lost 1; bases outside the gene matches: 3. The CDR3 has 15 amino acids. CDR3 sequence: CASSPTSGSYNEQFF. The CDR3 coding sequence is TGTGCCAGCAGCCCGACTAGCGGATCCTACAATGAGCAGTTCTTC.

The CDR3 sequence: CASSFDGNYGYTF. The CDR3 nucleotides read TGTGCCAGCAGTTTTGACGGGAATTATGGCTACACCTTC. The chain uses TRBV7-2 and TRBJ1-2; D gene ambiguous. Per germline, CDR1 SGHTA and CDR2 FQGNSA. The ends were cut back, 6 bases at V and 5 bases at J, with 13 bases in the middle. CDR3 length equals 13 residues. Drawing the rest from reference TRBV7-2 and TRBJ1-2, the complete variable domain is GAGVSQSPSNKVTEKGKDVELRCDPISGHTALYWYRQSLGQGLEFLIYFQGNSAPDKSGLPSDRFSAERTGGSVSTLTIQRTQQEDSAVYLCASSFDGNYGYTFGSGTRLTVV.

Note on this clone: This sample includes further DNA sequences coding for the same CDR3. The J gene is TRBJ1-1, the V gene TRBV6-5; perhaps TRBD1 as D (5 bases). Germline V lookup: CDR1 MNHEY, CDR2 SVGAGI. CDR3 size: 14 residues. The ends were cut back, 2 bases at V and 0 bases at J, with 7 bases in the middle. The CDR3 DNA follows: TGTGCCAGCAGTTACCAGGGTCTGAACACTGAAGCTTTCTTT. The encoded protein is CASSYQGLNTEAFF.

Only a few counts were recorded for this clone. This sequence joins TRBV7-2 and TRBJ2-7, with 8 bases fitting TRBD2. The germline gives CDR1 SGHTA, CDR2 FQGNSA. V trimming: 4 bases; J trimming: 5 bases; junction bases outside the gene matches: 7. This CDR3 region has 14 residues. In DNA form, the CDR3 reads TGTGCCAGCAGCTCCGTAGCGGGAAGACACGAGCAGTACTTC. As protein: CASSSVAGRHEQYF.

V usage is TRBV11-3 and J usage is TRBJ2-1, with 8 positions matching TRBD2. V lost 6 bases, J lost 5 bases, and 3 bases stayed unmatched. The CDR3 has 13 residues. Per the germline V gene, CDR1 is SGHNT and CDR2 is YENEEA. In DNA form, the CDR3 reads TGTGCCAGCAGGGTCGGGAGGGACAATGAGCAGTTCTTC. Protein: CASRVGRDNEQFF.

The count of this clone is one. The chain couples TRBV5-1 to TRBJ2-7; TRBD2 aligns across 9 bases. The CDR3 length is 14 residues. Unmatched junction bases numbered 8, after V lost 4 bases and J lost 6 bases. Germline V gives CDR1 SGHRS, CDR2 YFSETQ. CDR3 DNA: TGCGCCAGCAGCATTTCTAGCGGGACAGCCGAGCAGTACTTC. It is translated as CASSISSGTAEQYF.

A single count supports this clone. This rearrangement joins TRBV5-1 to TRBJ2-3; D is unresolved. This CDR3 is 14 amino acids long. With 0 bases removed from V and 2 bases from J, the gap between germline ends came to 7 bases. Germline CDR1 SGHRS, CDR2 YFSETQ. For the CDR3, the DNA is TGCGCCAGCAGCTTGGCTCGCGACACAGATACGCAGTATTTT. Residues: CASSLARDTDTQYF.

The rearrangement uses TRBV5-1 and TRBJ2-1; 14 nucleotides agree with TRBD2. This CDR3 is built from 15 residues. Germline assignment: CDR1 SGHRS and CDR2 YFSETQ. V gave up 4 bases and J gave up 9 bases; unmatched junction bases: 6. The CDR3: CASSPTSGGAGEQFF. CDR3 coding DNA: TGCGCCAGCAGCCCGACTAGCGGGGGGGCCGGTGAGCAGTTCTTC. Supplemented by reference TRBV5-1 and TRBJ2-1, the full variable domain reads KAGVTQTPRYLIKTRGQQVTLSCSPISGHRSVSWYQQTPGQGLQFLFEYFSETQRNKGNFPGRFSGRQFSNSRSEMNVSTLELGDSALYLCASSPTSGGAGEQFFGPGTRLTVL.